These 16 T cell receptor beta chains came from one sample sequenced in a study of T cells after yellow fever vaccination. TCRdb redid the calling of the 5' RACE reads with MiXCR, one entry per CDR3 protein. The repertoire consists of fewer than 650,000 distinct CDR3 sequences, with less than 25% occurring once and the leading ten covering 16%. The sequenced sample was PBMCs, obtained roughly 20 days after the first yellow fever vaccination. These receptors were taken from a man between 18 and 35 years old who received the YFV17D yellow fever vaccine.

This clonotype was seen only a few times. The rearrangement joins TRBV7-9 to TRBJ2-7; 8 bases agree with TRBD2. The CDR3 extends over 15 amino acids. From germline, CDR1 is SEHNR and CDR2 FQNEAQ (reference sequence). V was pared by 5 bases and J by 3 bases, with 9 bases of the junction left unmatched. This CDR3 is CASSPTGGADYEQYV. The CDR3 region has the DNA TGTGCCAGCAGCCCCACCGGGGGGGCGGACTACGAGCAGTACGTC.

CDR3 coding DNA: TGCGCCAGCAGCTTGGAAGTGAGGACGGAGATCACCGGGGAGCTGTTTTTT. Translated, it gives CASSLEVRTEITGELFF. V is TRBV5-1 and J is TRBJ2-2; D not resolved. The CDR3 spans 17 residues. Looked up from germline, CDR1 is SGHRS and CDR2 is YFSETQ. The V gene lost 0 bases and the J gene lost 4 bases, with 16 bases spanning the gap.

The chain couples TRBV27 to TRBJ1-6; 9 bases fit TRBD1. Germline V lookup: CDR1 MNHEY, CDR2 SMNVEV (reference sequence). V lost 3 bases, J lost 9 bases, and 6 bases stayed unmatched. The CDR3 totals 15 residues. The CDR3 sequence: CASSFTTGGISPLHF. The DNA for the CDR3 is TGTGCCAGCAGTTTCACGACAGGGGGGATTTCACCCCTCCACTTT.

The V gene is TRBV5-1, the J gene TRBJ2-7, with 7 bases that match TRBD1. There are 13 residues in the CDR3. CDR1 and CDR2 (germline): SGHRS, YFSETQ. Trimming removed 2 bases from V and 5 bases from J; junction bases left unmatched: 4. The CDR3 nucleotides read TGCGCCAGCAGCTTTGACAGGGCCCACGAGCAGTACTTC. This codes for CASSFDRAHEQYF.

This clonotype turned up a few times. The rearrangement links TRBV5-1 to TRBJ2-1, with 9 bases identical to TRBD2. The trim removed 4 bases at V and 7 bases at J, leaving 9 bases unmatched. The CDR3 contains 15 residues. Looked up from germline, CDR1 is SGHRS and CDR2 is YFSETQ. The CDR3 region has the DNA TGCGCCAGCAGCCTAACCAGGACTAGCGTTAATGAGCAGTTCTTC. It translates to CASSLTRTSVNEQFF. The full variable domain, completed using reference TRBV5-1 and TRBJ2-1, is KAGVTQTPRYLIKTRGQQVTLSCSPISGHRSVSWYQQTPGQGLQFLFEYFSETQRNKGNFPGRFSGRQFSNSRSEMNVSTLELGDSALYLCASSLTRTSVNEQFFGPGTRLTVL.

This chain links TRBV6-5 with TRBJ2-1; possible D gene TRBD2, 5 bases. Germline CDR1 MNHEY, CDR2 SVGAGI. V lost 0 bases to trimming and J lost 8 bases, with 8 bases between them. The CDR3 is 13 amino acids. In DNA, the CDR3 is TGTGCCAGCAGTTACTCGAGAGGGTATGAGCAGTTCTTC. Encoded protein: CASSYSRGYEQFF.

This sequence joins TRBV6-5 and TRBJ1-1; 8 positions match TRBD1. CDR3 size: 16 residues. V was clipped by 4 bases and J by 4 bases; unmatched bases: 11. Per germline, CDR1 MNHEY and CDR2 SVGAGI. The CDR3 DNA sequence: TGTGCCAGCAGTTCCGACTGGACAGGGAGGAGCACTGAAGCTTTCTTT. Protein sequence: CASSSDWTGRSTEAFF.

The J gene is TRBJ2-7, the V gene TRBV5-6; D is unclear. Per the germline V gene, CDR1 is SGHDT and CDR2 is YYEEEE. The CDR3 runs 14 residues. Deletions cut 0 bases from V and 2 bases from J, with 9 bases between. The CDR3 sequence is CASSLAASTYEQYV. The CDR3 nucleotides read TGTGCCAGCAGCTTGGCAGCCAGTACCTACGAGCAGTACGTC.

V and J are TRBV12-3 or TRBV12-4 and TRBJ1-5, with D perhaps TRBD1 (5 bases). This CDR3 is 12 amino acids long. Trimming stripped 5 bases from V and 5 bases from J, with 7 bases between. The CDR3 sequence: CASSRGYQPQHF. The CDR3, as DNA: TGTGCCAGCAGTCGGGGGTATCAGCCCCAGCATTTT.

J is TRBJ1-5 and V is TRBV9, with 7 bases identical to TRBD1. Trimming cost V 4 bases and J 4 bases; bases outside gene matches: 8. This CDR3 has 15 residues. The germline V gene encodes CDR1 SGDLS and CDR2 YYNGEE. CDR3: CASSSQGDANQPQHF. In DNA, the CDR3 is TGTGCCAGCAGCTCCCAGGGGGATGCAAATCAGCCCCAGCATTTT.

The rearrangement links TRBV7-6 to TRBJ2-3; 7 nucleotides match TRBD1. The germline V gene encodes CDR1 SGHVS and CDR2 FNYEAQ. With 6 bases clipped from V and 4 bases from J, the junction kept 7 bases outside the gene matches. This CDR3 comprises 14 residues. CDR3 protein: CASSLNRGPDTQYF. In DNA, the CDR3 is TGTGCCAGCAGTTTAAACAGGGGACCAGATACGCAGTATTTT.

At least ten counts were recorded for this clonotype. This chain connects TRBV11-1 to TRBJ2-1, with a possible D match to TRBD2 (6 bases). In germline, CDR1 is SGHAT, CDR2 FQDESV (reference sequence). This CDR3 is 13 amino acids long. V was trimmed by 3 bases and J by 7 bases, leaving 10 bases between them. This chain's CDR3 is CASSLGGANEQFF. DNA for the CDR3: TGTGCCAGCAGCTTGGGGGGTGCGAATGAGCAGTTCTTC.

This rearrangement joins TRBV7-6 to TRBJ2-2; D might be TRBD1 or TRBD2, each matching 5 bases. V dropped 0 bases and J dropped 6 bases, with 11 bases sitting between them. There are 15 residues in the CDR3. Germline V gene data show CDR1 as SGHVS and CDR2 as FNYEAQ. In nucleotides, the CDR3 is TGTGCCAGCAGCTTAGCCGGGACCGTCTCCGGGGAGCTGTTTTTT. This sequence encodes CASSLAGTVSGELFF.

The chain recombines TRBV5-1 with TRBJ2-1; D remains unclear. V dropped 4 bases and J dropped 6 bases, with 11 bases sitting between them. The CDR3 is made up of 13 amino acids. Germline CDR1 SGHRS, CDR2 YFSETQ. The DNA for the CDR3 is TGCGCCAGCAGCCCTGCTAACGCCAATGAGCAGTTCTTC. It encodes CASSPANANEQFF.

This clonotype has a handful of counts. V is TRBV7-9 and J is TRBJ2-1; 7 positions agree with TRBD2. Germline V gene sequence: CDR1 SEHNR, CDR2 FQNEAQ (reference sequence). The ends lost 4 bases at V and 8 bases at J; junction bases unmatched: 5. CDR3 size: 13 residues. CDR3 in amino acids: CASSSKGGDEQFF. The DNA for the CDR3 is TGTGCCAGCAGCTCCAAGGGAGGGGATGAGCAGTTCTTC.

The rearrangement links TRBV5-6 to TRBJ2-7; the D is unclear. Germline loops: CDR1 SGHDT, CDR2 YYEEEE. The CDR3 length is 15 residues. Deletions cut 1 base from V and 2 bases from J, with 13 bases between. The CDR3 region has the DNA TGTGCCAGCAGCTTGAGGAGTAGAACTACCTACGAGCAGTACGTC. Translating gives CASSLRSRTTYEQYV.